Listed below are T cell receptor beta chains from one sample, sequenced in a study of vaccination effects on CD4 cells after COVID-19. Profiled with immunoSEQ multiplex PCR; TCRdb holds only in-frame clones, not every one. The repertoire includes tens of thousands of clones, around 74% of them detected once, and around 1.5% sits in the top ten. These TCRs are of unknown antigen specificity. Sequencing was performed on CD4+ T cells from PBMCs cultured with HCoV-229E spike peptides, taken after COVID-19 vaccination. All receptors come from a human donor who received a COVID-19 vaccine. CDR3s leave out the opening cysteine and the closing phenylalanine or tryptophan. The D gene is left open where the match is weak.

cdr3_aa: ASSWIWGGEETQY
d_call: .
j_call: TRBJ2-5
v_call: TRBV7-2

cdr3_aa: ASSFGGEETQY
d_call: TRBD2
j_call: TRBJ2-5
v_call: TRBV5-1

cdr3_aa: ASSVIEANYGYT
d_call: .
j_call: TRBJ1-2
v_call: TRBV2

cdr3_aa: ARSRGAITYT
d_call: .
j_call: TRBJ1-2
v_call: TRBV5-3

cdr3_aa: ASSWNARGGTEAF
d_call: .
j_call: TRBJ1-1
v_call: TRBV6-1

cdr3_aa: ASALNNSPLH
d_call: .
j_call: TRBJ1-6
v_call: TRBV12-3/TRBV12-4

cdr3_aa: ASSGQGQNTDTQY
d_call: TRBD1
j_call: TRBJ2-3
v_call: TRBV2

cdr3_aa: ASSSTGLSGNTIY
d_call: .
j_call: TRBJ1-3
v_call: TRBV7-2

cdr3_aa: ATSEANGDQPQH
d_call: .
j_call: TRBJ1-5
v_call: TRBV24-1

cdr3_aa: SASRQNTIY
d_call: .
j_call: TRBJ1-3
v_call: TRBV20-1

cdr3_aa: AWSVLTGVTEAF
d_call: TRBD1
j_call: TRBJ1-1
v_call: TRBV30

cdr3_aa: ASSLYSEETQY
d_call: .
j_call: TRBJ2-5
v_call: TRBV5-1

cdr3_aa: ASSDARGDGEKLF
d_call: .
j_call: TRBJ1-4
v_call: TRBV25-1

cdr3_aa: SASVAGFGNQPQH
d_call: .
j_call: TRBJ1-5
v_call: TRBV20-1

cdr3_aa: ATKDDPSTDTQY
d_call: .
j_call: TRBJ2-3
v_call: TRBV6-5

cdr3_aa: ASSLLTGFTGELF
d_call: TRBD1
j_call: TRBJ2-2
v_call: TRBV7-2

cdr3_aa: ASSLSAGQGFSF
d_call: TRBD1
j_call: TRBJ1-1
v_call: TRBV11-2

cdr3_aa: ASSLGGGPLRNEQF
d_call: .
j_call: TRBJ2-1
v_call: TRBV5-1

cdr3_aa: ASSTGTGGYT
d_call: TRBD1
j_call: TRBJ1-2
v_call: TRBV7-9

cdr3_aa: ASTSGSGEQF
d_call: .
j_call: TRBJ2-1
v_call: TRBV10-1

cdr3_aa: SVIGFNTEAF
d_call: .
j_call: TRBJ1-1
v_call: TRBV29-1

cdr3_aa: ASSEGLGPTEAF
d_call: .
j_call: TRBJ1-1
v_call: TRBV10-1

cdr3_aa: ASTPEFSRETQY
d_call: .
j_call: TRBJ2-5
v_call: TRBV11-2

cdr3_aa: ASSGPSQGGINQPQH
d_call: .
j_call: TRBJ1-5
v_call: TRBV6-1

cdr3_aa: ASSSAGGGTEAF
d_call: TRBD1
j_call: TRBJ1-1
v_call: TRBV7-9

cdr3_aa: ASSPGQTINTEAF
d_call: TRBD1
j_call: TRBJ1-1
v_call: TRBV18

cdr3_aa: ASSQGNQSPLH
d_call: .
j_call: TRBJ1-6
v_call: TRBV2

cdr3_aa: ASSLAQNTGELF
d_call: .
j_call: TRBJ2-2
v_call: TRBV7-2

cdr3_aa: ASSFSGPAYGYT
d_call: .
j_call: TRBJ1-2
v_call: TRBV5-8

cdr3_aa: ASRPTFTGELF
d_call: .
j_call: TRBJ2-2
v_call: TRBV10-1

cdr3_aa: ASSPIQRRSNQPQH
d_call: .
j_call: TRBJ1-5
v_call: TRBV27

cdr3_aa: ASSQDDWRVGVGQPQH
d_call: .
j_call: TRBJ1-5
v_call: TRBV4-3

cdr3_aa: ASSLLPQRGMDNEQF
d_call: TRBD2
j_call: TRBJ2-1
v_call: TRBV7-2

cdr3_aa: ATSDGRLNTEAF
d_call: .
j_call: TRBJ1-1
v_call: TRBV24-1

cdr3_aa: ASSLGGRVSNQPQH
d_call: .
j_call: TRBJ1-5
v_call: TRBV7-2

cdr3_aa: ASSRGGMVGGSNEQF
d_call: .
j_call: TRBJ2-1
v_call: TRBV4-1

cdr3_aa: ASRSGQSINQPQH
d_call: .
j_call: TRBJ1-5
v_call: TRBV6-5

cdr3_aa: ASSHSRRDGSGNTIY
d_call: .
j_call: TRBJ1-3
v_call: TRBV4-2

cdr3_aa: ASSLKGNEGREQF
d_call: .
j_call: TRBJ2-1
v_call: TRBV7-2

cdr3_aa: ASSVIGTILGETQY
d_call: .
j_call: TRBJ2-5
v_call: TRBV2

cdr3_aa: ASSLRDGPMGNQPQH
d_call: .
j_call: TRBJ1-5
v_call: TRBV28

cdr3_aa: ASSSALRLAGGQETQY
d_call: TRBD2
j_call: TRBJ2-5
v_call: TRBV11-2

cdr3_aa: ASSAGKYNEQF
d_call: .
j_call: TRBJ2-1
v_call: TRBV7-2

cdr3_aa: ASSRAGGRDNSPLH
d_call: .
j_call: TRBJ1-6
v_call: TRBV5-1

cdr3_aa: AGGQGMNTEAF
d_call: TRBD1
j_call: TRBJ1-1
v_call: TRBV9

cdr3_aa: TSSQEGQGGEGNQPQH
d_call: .
j_call: TRBJ1-5
v_call: TRBV1

cdr3_aa: ASSELQGAYGYT
d_call: TRBD1
j_call: TRBJ1-2
v_call: TRBV9

cdr3_aa: ASSVGPAYYNEQF
d_call: .
j_call: TRBJ2-1
v_call: TRBV9